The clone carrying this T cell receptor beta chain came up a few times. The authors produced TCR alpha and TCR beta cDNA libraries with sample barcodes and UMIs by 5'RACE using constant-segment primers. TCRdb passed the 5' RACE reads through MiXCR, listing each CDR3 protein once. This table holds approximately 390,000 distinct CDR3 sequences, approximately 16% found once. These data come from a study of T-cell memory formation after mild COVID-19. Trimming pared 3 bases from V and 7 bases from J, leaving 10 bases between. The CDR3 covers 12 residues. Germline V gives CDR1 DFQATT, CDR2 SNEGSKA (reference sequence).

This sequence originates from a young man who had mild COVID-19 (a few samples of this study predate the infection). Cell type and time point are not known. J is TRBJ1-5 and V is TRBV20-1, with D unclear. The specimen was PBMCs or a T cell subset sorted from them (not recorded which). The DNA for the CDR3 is TGCAGTGCTAGTCCGGGTGCACAGCCCCAGCATTTT. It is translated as CSASPGAQPQHF.